Below, 18 T cell receptor beta chains from the same sample are listed, as sequenced in a study of blood T cell repertoires in COVID-19. Using immunoSEQ multiplex PCR, the repertoire was profiled, and TCRdb retains in-frame clones only, with some absent. The table lists over 100,000 clones, less than 85% of them singletons, with 15% to 20% in the top ten. The sample comprised peripheral blood. The receptor set was obtained from an older woman with acute or convalescent COVID-19.

This chain connects TRBV3-1 (or the pseudogene TRBV3-2) to TRBJ1-6; a possible D gene is TRBD1 (6 bases). The germline gives CDR1 LGHDT, CDR2 YNNKEL (reference sequence). V lost 1 base to trimming and J lost 6 bases, with 16 bases between them. The CDR3 runs 17 residues. The CDR3 reads CASSQAGQGYSNSPLHF. Written as DNA, the CDR3 is TGTGCCAGCAGCCAAGCAGGGCAGGGGTACAGTAATTCACCCCTCCACTTT.

The chain carries TRBV21-1 and TRBJ1-1; the table calls TRBD1, which could not be checked here. TRBV21-1 is a documented pseudogene. The length of the CDR3 is 18 residues. CDR3 DNA: TGTGCCAGCAGCAAAGCGCAGAAGACAGGGGGTATGAACACTGAAGCTTTCTTT. Its protein is CASSKAQKTGGMNTEAFF.

The chain uses TRBV7-2 and TRBJ2-5; D perhaps matches TRBD1 (5 bases). The V gene's germline CDR1 is SGHTA and CDR2 FQGNSA. The length of the CDR3 is 15 residues. The ends were cut back, 0 bases at V and 1 base at J, with 9 bases in the middle. CDR3 sequence (DNA): TGTGCCAGCAGCTTAGCCAGGGAACTCCAAGAGACCCAGTACTTC. It codes for CASSLARELQETQYF.

This sequence joins TRBV5-5 and TRBJ1-1, with D hard to call. The V end was cut by 4 bases, the J end by 2 bases, with 15 bases between. The CDR3 sequence is 15 residues long. Germline V lookup: CDR1 SGHKS, CDR2 YYEKEE (reference sequence). The CDR3 is CASSPVTGSNTEAFF. The CDR3 bases are TGTGCCAGCAGCCCCGTGACGGGATCAAACACTGAAGCTTTCTTT.

The chain links TRBV5-4 to TRBJ1-2; D call uncertain. In germline, CDR1 is SGHNT, CDR2 YYREEE (reference sequence). Trimming took off 7 bases at V and 4 bases at J, with 14 bases between the two ends. The CDR3 is made up of 13 amino acids. This CDR3 reads CASAPPGLYGYTF. In DNA form, the CDR3 reads TGTGCCAGCGCCCCCCCGGGTCTCTATGGCTACACCTTC.

The genes are TRBV7-9 and TRBJ1-1, with 10 bases matching TRBD1. Germline loops: CDR1 SEHNR, CDR2 FQNEAQ (reference sequence). The V gene end was trimmed by 4 bases and the J gene end by 6 bases; junction bases not matched to a gene: 5. This CDR3 spans 14 amino acids. CDR3 in amino acids: CASSYRDRGPEAFF. The CDR3 bases are TGTGCCAGCAGCTACCGGGACAGGGGTCCTGAAGCTTTCTTT.

This chain links TRBV28 with TRBJ1-1; no firm D call. The CDR3 runs to 14 residues. Trimming pared 4 bases from V and 9 bases from J, leaving 18 bases between. Germline values: CDR1 MDHEN, CDR2 SYDVKM. The CDR3 loop is CASSSPPGAGQAFF. Written as DNA, the CDR3 is TGTGCCAGCAGTTCCCCCCCAGGCGCGGGCCAAGCTTTCTTT.

This chain uses TRBV3-1 (or the pseudogene TRBV3-2) with TRBJ2-3; D not resolved. CDR3 size: 14 residues. Germline V gene lookup returns CDR1 LGHDT and CDR2 YNNKEL (reference sequence). Trimming stripped 1 base from V and 6 bases from J, with 11 bases between. The CDR3 is CASSQGLAVDTQYF. The DNA of the CDR3 is TGTGCCAGCAGCCAAGGGCTTGCCGTGGATACGCAGTATTTT.

This chain joins TRBV5-1 and TRBJ1-2; 7 bases align to TRBD1. Germline V CDR1 and CDR2: SGHRS, YFSETQ. J gave up 3 bases and V 3 bases, and 2 bases lay outside the gene matches. The CDR3 sequence is 13 residues long. CDR3: CASSWDSDYGYTF. CDR3 DNA sequence: TGCGCCAGCAGCTGGGACAGCGACTATGGCTACACCTTC. The full variable domain, rest sourced from reference TRBV5-1 and TRBJ1-2, is KAGVTQTPRYLIKTRGQQVTLSCSPISGHRSVSWYQQTPGQGLQFLFEYFSETQRNKGNFPGRFSGRQFSNSRSEMNVSTLELGDSALYLCASSWDSDYGYTFGSGTRLTVV.

This chain uses TRBV28 with TRBJ2-4; 15 bases agree with TRBD2. V dropped 5 bases and J dropped 3; count of bases not matched to a gene: 8. The CDR3 length is 18 residues. Germline V lookup: CDR1 MDHEN, CDR2 SYDVKM. In nucleotides, the CDR3 is TGTGCCAGCAGTCAAAGGACTAGCGGGAGGGTGGGCAAAAACATTCAGTACTTC. Translation: CASSQRTSGRVGKNIQYF.

This clone was picked up a small number of times. The V call is TRBV28, the J call TRBJ1-1; no clear D gene. The CDR3 runs to 12 residues. Per germline, CDR1 MDHEN and CDR2 SYDVKM. V was pared by 6 bases and J by 0 bases, with 5 bases between. The CDR3 DNA reads as TGTGCCAGCAGCTTCTTGAACACTGAAGCTTTCTTT. It specifies CASSFLNTEAFF.

The chain combines TRBV6-5 with TRBJ2-3; 8 bases match TRBD1. V shed 2 bases, J shed 8 bases, and the junction held 12 bases outside the gene matches. Germline V gene sequence: CDR1 MNHEY, CDR2 SVGAGI. CDR3 length equals 16 residues. The DNA of the CDR3 is TGTGCCAGCAGTTACCGAGACAGGGGCGGATCGGGTACGCAGTATTTT. Translated, it gives CASSYRDRGGSGTQYF.

The chain couples TRBV3-1 (or the pseudogene TRBV3-2) to TRBJ2-4; TRBD2 matches at 12 bases. The V segment lost 1 base and the J segment 0 bases; nucleotides outside the gene matches: 4. CDR1 LGHDT and CDR2 YNNKEL come from the germline V gene (reference sequence). The CDR3 has 18 amino acids. Here the CDR3 reads CASSQGASGGVAKNIQYF. CDR3 bases: TGTGCCAGCAGCCAAGGGGCTAGCGGGGGGGTAGCCAAAAACATTCAGTACTTC.

The chain joins TRBV5-1 to TRBJ2-5; a possible D gene is TRBD2 (5 bases). V was clipped by 7 bases and J by 1 base, with 11 bases between them. The CDR3 spans 13 residues. CDR1 and CDR2 from the germline V gene are SGHRS and YFSETQ. The chain's CDR3 is CASSRGLQETQYF. CDR3 sequence (DNA): TGCGCCAGCTCCAGAGGGCTCCAAGAGACCCAGTACTTC. Looking up the rest from reference TRBV5-1 and TRBJ2-5 gives the full variable domain: KAGVTQTPRYLIKTRGQQVTLSCSPISGHRSVSWYQQTPGQGLQFLFEYFSETQRNKGNFPGRFSGRQFSNSRSEMNVSTLELGDSALYLCASSRGLQETQYFGPGTRLLVL.

This clone was recorded a few times. The J gene is TRBJ1-1, the V gene TRBV14; D uncertain. The germline CDR1 and CDR2 sequences are SGHDN and FVKESK. With 4 bases removed from V and 4 bases from J, the gap between germline ends came to 13 bases. The CDR3 runs 14 residues. CDR3 coding DNA: TGTGCCAGCAGCCCGTTCACGAAGAGCACTGAAGCTTTCTTT. Protein product: CASSPFTKSTEAFF.

The chain is built from TRBV3-1 (or the pseudogene TRBV3-2) and TRBJ2-5, with D tentatively TRBD2 (5 bases). This CDR3 region has 13 residues. Per the germline V gene, CDR1 is LGHDT and CDR2 is YNNKEL (reference sequence). V was shortened by 1 base and J by 8 bases, with 11 bases between the two germline ends. CDR3 in amino acids: CASSQVAGGTQYF. For the CDR3, the DNA is TGTGCCAGCAGCCAAGTGGCAGGAGGCACCCAGTACTTC.

This clone occurred a few times. This chain connects TRBV28 to TRBJ2-7; 8 bases align to TRBD1. The CDR3 is 11 amino acids. V dropped 6 bases and J dropped 13; count of bases not matched to a gene: 8. Germline V CDR1 and CDR2: MDHEN, SYDVKM. CDR3 residues: CASSFGQGYYF. The CDR3 bases are TGTGCCAGCAGCTTCGGACAGGGTTATTACTTC.

The rearrangement uses TRBV30 and TRBJ1-5; the D gene is possibly TRBD1 (5 bases). Deletions cut 2 bases from V and 8 bases from J, with 10 bases between. The germline CDR1 and CDR2 sequences are GTSNPN and SVGIG (reference sequence). The CDR3 spans 12 residues. Here the CDR3 DNA reads TGTGCCTGGAGTCCAGGGTCGGAGCCCCAGCATTTT. This sequence encodes CAWSPGSEPQHF.